This T cell receptor beta chain was sequenced during a study of early T cells in non-severe SARS-CoV-2 infection. Germline lookup yields CDR1 SGHAT and CDR2 FQNNGV. This CDR3 is 15 amino acids long. Trimming removed 1 base from V and 4 bases from J; junction bases left unmatched: 6. TCRdb independently ran MiXCR on the 5' RACE reads; one entry per CDR3 protein. The repertoire holds about 71,000 distinct CDR3 sequences, with 14% as singletons. This sequence joins TRBV11-2 and TRBJ2-5; 7 nucleotides match TRBD2. Sequencing used whole blood, obtained at baseline. The source is an adult who was a healthcare worker with PCR-confirmed SARS-CoV-2 infection or an uninfected control (not recorded which). Here the CDR3 reads CASSLGTRRPETQYF. CDR3 coding DNA: TGTGCCAGCAGCTTAGGGACTAGACGGCCAGAGACCCAGTACTTC.